These T cell receptor beta chains were read from a single sample in a study of blood T cell repertoires in COVID-19. This table comes from immunoSEQ multiplex PCR, and its TCRdb copy is limited to in-frame clones, with some not included. The table shows roughly 87,000 clones, with 70% to 85% occurring only once. Sequencing was performed on peripheral blood. The receptors derive from a woman in her forties or fifties with acute or convalescent COVID-19. Each CDR3 is given with its conserved first and last residue. Clone size appears in some rows only: once, few, many, or a class for an expanded clone.

len: 12; j_gene: TRBJ1-2; abundance: .; v_gene: TRBV28; CDR3aa: CASSLSQGAGTF
len: 15; j_gene: TRBJ2-2; abundance: .; v_gene: TRBV5-6; CDR3aa: CASSLAGGHTGELFF
len: 12; j_gene: TRBJ1-2; abundance: .; v_gene: TRBV7-9; CDR3aa: CASSFPGGGYTF
len: 14; j_gene: TRBJ2-5; abundance: once; v_gene: TRBV7-9; CDR3aa: CASSSRGGVETQYF
len: 16; j_gene: TRBJ1-6; abundance: .; v_gene: TRBV20-1; CDR3aa: CSASGTGVSYNSPLHF
len: 16; j_gene: TRBJ2-2; abundance: .; v_gene: TRBV19; CDR3aa: CASSIGAGGFTGELFF
len: 17; j_gene: TRBJ1-2; abundance: .; v_gene: TRBV27; CDR3aa: CASSLGAFGGQGYGYTF
len: 17; j_gene: TRBJ1-5; abundance: .; v_gene: TRBV19; CDR3aa: CASSSQTGGWIGQPQHF
len: 15; j_gene: TRBJ1-3; abundance: few; v_gene: TRBV4-1; CDR3aa: CASSLTGGSGNTIYF
len: 14; j_gene: TRBJ2-7; abundance: .; v_gene: TRBV25-1; CDR3aa: CASSGWTEKDEQYF
len: 13; j_gene: TRBJ2-7; abundance: .; v_gene: TRBV5-4; CDR3aa: CASSLTGDYEQYF
len: 16; j_gene: TRBJ1-5; abundance: .; v_gene: TRBV19; CDR3aa: CASSMGQGFINQPQHF
len: 16; j_gene: TRBJ2-7; abundance: .; v_gene: TRBV28; CDR3aa: CASTQLTGTGESEQYF
len: 15; j_gene: TRBJ1-5; abundance: .; v_gene: TRBV6-5; CDR3aa: CASTTRQASNQPQHF
len: 14; j_gene: TRBJ2-3; abundance: .; v_gene: TRBV7-9; CDR3aa: CASSLRQGEDTQYF
len: 13; j_gene: TRBJ1-4; abundance: many; v_gene: TRBV3-1/TRBV3-2; CDR3aa: CASSLRDRSKLFF
len: 14; j_gene: TRBJ2-7; abundance: .; v_gene: TRBV3-1/TRBV3-2; CDR3aa: CASSQIPQGGEQYF
len: 11; j_gene: TRBJ1-5; abundance: .; v_gene: TRBV28; CDR3aa: CASSSGSTQHF
len: 14; j_gene: TRBJ2-2; abundance: .; v_gene: TRBV28; CDR3aa: CASSLQAYTGELFF
len: 15; j_gene: TRBJ1-2; abundance: .; v_gene: TRBV5-6; CDR3aa: CASSFGDRDLYGYTF
len: 16; j_gene: TRBJ1-2; abundance: few; v_gene: TRBV18; CDR3aa: CASSRGQGTSNYGYTF
len: 14; j_gene: TRBJ1-2; abundance: .; v_gene: TRBV3-1/TRBV3-2; CDR3aa: CASSQDVGDYGYTF
len: 11; j_gene: TRBJ1-2; abundance: .; v_gene: TRBV7-2; CDR3aa: CASSAGWGYTF
len: 14; j_gene: TRBJ2-1; abundance: .; v_gene: TRBV7-9; CDR3aa: CASRVTSGENEQFF
len: 15; j_gene: TRBJ2-1; abundance: once; v_gene: TRBV3-1/TRBV3-2; CDR3aa: CASSPRLAGGGEQFF
len: 11; j_gene: TRBJ1-2; abundance: .; v_gene: TRBV29-1; CDR3aa: CSVVENYGYTF
len: 14; j_gene: TRBJ1-6; abundance: .; v_gene: TRBV2; CDR3aa: CASTSGTESSPLHF
len: 11; j_gene: TRBJ2-3; abundance: .; v_gene: TRBV6-6; CDR3aa: CASSRTDTQYF
len: 15; j_gene: TRBJ2-6; abundance: .; v_gene: TRBV14; CDR3aa: CASSPLFSGANVLTF
len: 14; j_gene: TRBJ1-1; abundance: .; v_gene: TRBV29-1; CDR3aa: CSGDLDSLNTEAFF
len: 16; j_gene: TRBJ2-3; abundance: .; v_gene: TRBV4-2; CDR3aa: CASSQGGGQGRDTQYF
len: 15; j_gene: TRBJ1-4; abundance: .; v_gene: TRBV7-8; CDR3aa: CASSIMTGVNEKLFF
len: 17; j_gene: TRBJ1-5; abundance: .; v_gene: TRBV6-1; CDR3aa: CASSAYTGTGGAKPQHF
len: 13; j_gene: TRBJ1-1; abundance: .; v_gene: TRBV12-3/TRBV12-4; CDR3aa: CASTLGPYTEAFF
len: 15; j_gene: TRBJ1-5; abundance: .; v_gene: TRBV4-3; CDR3aa: CASSQDSGRDQPQHF
len: 17; j_gene: TRBJ2-1; abundance: .; v_gene: TRBV5-4; CDR3aa: CASSLGGLALSYNEQFF
len: 16; j_gene: TRBJ2-7; abundance: few; v_gene: TRBV4-1; CDR3aa: CASSHDAGGPTREQYF
len: 15; j_gene: TRBJ2-7; abundance: .; v_gene: TRBV5-1; CDR3aa: CASSLRDRGRYEQYF
len: 16; j_gene: TRBJ2-3; abundance: .; v_gene: TRBV19; CDR3aa: CASSIGVSSSTDTQYF
len: 15; j_gene: TRBJ1-2; abundance: once; v_gene: TRBV19; CDR3aa: CASSITWGRDYGYTF
len: 13; j_gene: TRBJ1-2; abundance: .; v_gene: TRBV7-2; CDR3aa: CASSFGTAYGYTF
len: 15; j_gene: TRBJ1-6; abundance: .; v_gene: TRBV5-1; CDR3aa: CASSAGEYQNSPLHF
len: 15; j_gene: TRBJ1-5; abundance: .; v_gene: TRBV28; CDR3aa: CASSLLQGSNQPQHF
len: 17; j_gene: TRBJ2-1; abundance: once; v_gene: TRBV15; CDR3aa: CATGTNALVGSYNEQFF
len: 15; j_gene: TRBJ1-5; abundance: few; v_gene: TRBV5-1; CDR3aa: CASSLAGGGNQPQHF